This passage covers 26 T cell receptor beta chains from one sample sequenced in a study of molecular identifiers for immune sequencing clone quantification. MiXCR, applied by TCRdb to the PCR reads, yields one record per CDR3 protein. The repertoire includes about half a million distinct CDR3 sequences, 20% to 25% of them detected once, and approximately 0.84% sits in the top ten. Sequencing was done on a sample of naive CD8+ T cells from blood, with Jurkat cell RNA spiked in. Subset noted: FACS-sorted CD8+CD4-CCR7+CD45RA+ naive T cells. These TCRs come from a human donor in good health. Some libraries in this study had Jurkat cell RNA spiked in.

This clonotype was recorded at least ten times. This sequence joins TRBV13 and TRBJ1-1; D remains unclear. Between the trimmed V and J ends, which lost 2 bases and 0 bases, there was a span of 4 bases. The V gene's germline CDR1 is PRHDT and CDR2 FYEKMQ (reference sequence). This CDR3 spans 13 amino acids. The CDR3 region has the DNA TGTGCCAGCAGCTTAATGGTGAACACTGAAGCTTTCTTT. Translating it yields CASSLMVNTEAFF.

A few counts support this clonotype. The chain employs TRBV24-1 and TRBJ2-7; unclear D gene. CDR3 size: 13 residues. Germline V CDR1 and CDR2: KGHDR, SFDVKD. V lost 4 bases and J 7 bases, leaving 13 bases between the germline ends. For the CDR3, the DNA is TGTGCCACCAGTGACCACACCCCGGTAGAGCAGTACTTC. Amino acid sequence: CATSDHTPVEQYF.

This clonotype occurred many times. The chain combines TRBV28 with TRBJ2-3; 10 bases align to TRBD1. V lost 2 bases and J lost 5; bases outside the gene matches: 16. This CDR3 region has 19 residues. CDR1 is MDHEN and CDR2 is SYDVKM in the germline V gene. CDR3: CASSLPMGAAGTGEDTQYF. In DNA, the CDR3 is TGTGCCAGCAGTTTACCAATGGGGGCCGCCGGGACAGGGGAAGATACGCAGTATTTT. The variable domain in full, completed from reference TRBV28 and TRBJ2-3, reads DVKVTQSSRYLVKRTGEKVFLECVQDMDHENMFWYRQDPGLGLRLIYFSYDVKMKEKGDIPEGYSVSREKKERFSLILESASTNQTSMYLCASSLPMGAAGTGEDTQYFGPGTRLTVL.

Comments on this clonotype: A much larger clonotype is one base distant, so this may be a read error. The chain employs TRBV11-2 and TRBJ2-1, with TRBD2 as a possible D gene (6 bases). The CDR3 sequence is 14 residues long. Germline CDR1 and CDR2: SGHAT and FQNNGV. The CDR3 here is CASRLGSSYNEQVF. Written as DNA, the CDR3 is TGTGCCAGCAGACTCGGGAGCTCCTACAATGAGCAGGTCTTC.

This clonotype was found a few times. The V call is TRBV12-3 or TRBV12-4, the J call TRBJ2-2; D is undetermined. The V gene lost 6 bases and the J gene lost 5 bases, with 10 bases spanning the gap. The CDR3 is made up of 13 amino acids. CDR3 residues: CASSPLRTGELFF. In DNA form, the CDR3 reads TGTGCCAGCAGCCCTCTCCGGACCGGGGAGCTGTTTTTT.

The V and J genes are TRBV7-9 and TRBJ1-4, with TRBD1 as a possible D gene (5 bases). CDR1 is SEHNR, CDR2 FQNEAQ, per germline (reference sequence). V lost 5 bases and J 8 bases, leaving 24 bases between the germline ends. The CDR3 sequence is 17 residues long. The CDR3 sequence is CASSPREFSGTVEKLFF. The CDR3 DNA sequence: TGTGCCAGCAGCCCGAGAGAATTTTCAGGGACGGTCGAAAAACTGTTTTTT.

Many counts were recorded for this clonotype. The J gene is TRBJ1-5, the V gene TRBV28; no clear D. V lost 1 base and J 1 base, leaving 8 bases between the germline ends. Germline V CDR1 and CDR2: MDHEN, SYDVKM. The CDR3 runs to 15 residues. This CDR3 is CASSLSKISNQPQHF. The CDR3 region has the DNA TGTGCCAGCAGTTTATCAAAGATAAGCAATCAGCCCCAGCATTTT.

This clonotype was recorded at least ten times. CDR3 nucleotide sequence: TGTGCCAGCAGCGGGTCCTACACAGATACGCAGTATTTT. It encodes CASSGSYTDTQYF. V is TRBV7-6 and J is TRBJ2-3; D uncertain. Per germline, CDR1 SGHVS and CDR2 FNYEAQ. With 5 bases removed from V and 2 bases from J, the gap between germline ends came to 8 bases. This CDR3 is built from 13 residues.

This clonotype was detected ten times or more. V usage is TRBV29-1 and J usage is TRBJ1-1; 7 bases agree with TRBD1. Germline CDR1 and CDR2: SQVTM and ANQGSEA. The CDR3 totals 11 residues. V gave up 7 bases and J gave up 7 bases; unmatched junction bases: 6. CDR3 protein: CSAKAGGEAFF. CDR3 sequence (DNA): TGCAGCGCCAAGGCAGGGGGTGAAGCTTTCTTT.

This clonotype was observed a few times. The chain is built from TRBV5-6 and TRBJ1-1, with D maybe TRBD1 (5 bases). Looked up from germline, CDR1 is SGHDT and CDR2 is YYEEEE. Trimming took 4 bases from V and 6 from J, leaving 10 bases between them. There are 12 residues in the CDR3. CDR3 in amino acids: CASSQGISEAFF. CDR3 DNA: TGTGCCAGCAGCCAGGGTATTTCTGAAGCTTTCTTT.

The V call is TRBV5-4, the J call TRBJ1-2, with D perhaps TRBD1 (5 bases). V was trimmed by 1 base and J by 4 bases, leaving 14 bases between them. There are 15 residues in the CDR3. Germline CDR1 is SGHNT and CDR2 is YYREEE (reference sequence). Here the CDR3 reads CASSLSWGDFYGYTF. The CDR3 region has the DNA TGTGCCAGCAGCTTGTCCTGGGGGGATTTCTATGGCTACACCTTC. Together with reference TRBV5-4 and TRBJ1-2, the CDR3 gives the full variable domain: ETGVTQSPTHLIKTRGQQVTLRCSSQSGHNTVSWYQQALGQGPQFIFQYYREEENGRGNFPPRFSGLQFPNYSSELNVNALELDDSALYLCASSLSWGDFYGYTFGSGTRLTVV.

Only a few counts were recorded for this clonotype. The chain couples TRBV27 to TRBJ2-7, with TRBD2 identical over 8 bases. The V and J ends lost 6 bases and 3 bases, in that order; junction bases with no gene match: 7. The germline gives CDR1 MNHEY, CDR2 SMNVEV (reference sequence). CDR3 length equals 14 residues. CDR3 in DNA: TGTGCCAGCAGGACACCGGGACTAGGCTACGAGCAGTACTTC. As protein: CASRTPGLGYEQYF.

This chain links TRBV9 with TRBJ1-1; D is unresolved. From germline, CDR1 is SGDLS and CDR2 YYNGEE. Trimming took off 0 bases at V and 6 bases at J, with 9 bases between the two ends. This CDR3 spans 13 amino acids. The chain's CDR3 is CASSVVLGSEAFF. CDR3 nucleotides: TGTGCCAGCAGCGTAGTACTGGGTTCTGAAGCTTTCTTT.

The chain combines TRBV6-2 or TRBV6-3 with TRBJ2-5; TRBD2 matches 9 bases. CDR1 is MNHEY, CDR2 SVGEGT, per germline. The trim removed 5 bases at V and 1 base at J, leaving 11 bases unmatched. This CDR3 is built from 17 residues. This CDR3 reads CASSPQLRLAAQETQYF. For the CDR3, the DNA is TGTGCCAGCAGTCCCCAACTCCGACTAGCGGCCCAAGAGACCCAGTACTTC.

On this clonotype: A much larger clone differs from this one at a single base, so this may be a read error. The CDR3 bases are TGTGACTGGGAAAGGACAGGGTTAGGGACTGAAGCTTTCTTT. As protein: CDWERTGLGTEAFF. The chain has TRBV30 and TRBJ1-1, with 8 bases fitting TRBD1. The CDR3 totals 14 residues. The germline gives CDR1 GTSNPN, CDR2 SVGIG (reference sequence). Filled out from reference TRBV30 and TRBJ1-1, the complete variable domain reads SQTIHQWPATLVQPVGSPLSLECTVEGTSNPNLYWYRQAAGRGLQLLFYSVGIGQISSEVPQNLSASRPQDRQFILSSKKLLLSDSGFYLCDWERTGLGTEAFFGQGTRLTVV.

This clonotype has a handful of counts. The chain links TRBV10-2 to TRBJ1-2; D remains ambiguous. Germline-derived CDR1 and CDR2 are WSHSY and SAAADI. The CDR3 is 15 residues long. The germline V and J ends were trimmed by 0 bases and 4 bases, with 12 bases remaining between them. CDR3 in amino acids: CASSESSQSPYGYTF. The CDR3 region has the DNA TGCGCCAGCAGTGAGTCGTCCCAGAGCCCCTATGGCTACACCTTC.

In its sample, this clonotype was seen many times. V is TRBV7-9 and J is TRBJ2-2; a possible D gene is TRBD1 (6 bases). Germline-derived CDR1 and CDR2 are SEHNR and FQNEAQ (reference sequence). Trimming stripped 3 bases from V and 9 bases from J, with 14 bases between. This CDR3 contains 14 residues. CDR3 coding DNA: TGTGCCAGCAGCTTCCGGGACAACTCCTGGGAGCTGTTTTTT. Its translation is CASSFRDNSWELFF.

The V call is TRBV6-2 or TRBV6-3, the J call TRBJ2-2; no clear D gene. Looked up from germline, CDR1 is MNHEY and CDR2 is SVGEGT. V dropped 0 bases and J dropped 3 bases, with 8 bases sitting between them. This CDR3 spans 15 amino acids. The CDR3 protein is CASSYSPSYTGELFF. In DNA form, the CDR3 reads TGTGCCAGCAGTTACTCGCCTTCTTACACCGGGGAGCTGTTTTTT.

This clonotype was seen at least ten times. As DNA, the CDR3 is TGCGCCAGCAGCCAAGGGACAGGAGTCTATGGCTACACCTTC. As protein: CASSQGTGVYGYTF. The rearrangement links TRBV4-3 to TRBJ1-2, with 7 bases aligning to TRBD1. Per germline, CDR1 LGHNA and CDR2 YSLEER. This CDR3 region has 14 residues. V lost 1 base, J lost 4 bases, and 3 bases stayed unmatched.

This clonotype was seen a handful of times. The chain has TRBV28 and TRBJ2-7, with 11 bases aligning to TRBD1. V lost 3 bases, J lost 6 bases, and 7 bases stayed unmatched. From germline, CDR1 is MDHEN and CDR2 SYDVKM. This CDR3 is built from 15 residues. CDR3 loop: CASSFQGQGAGEQYF. The CDR3 region has the DNA TGTGCCAGCAGTTTCCAAGGACAGGGGGCTGGCGAGCAGTACTTC.

The chain is built from TRBV4-1 and TRBJ1-2; the D is unclear. Per germline, CDR1 MGHRA and CDR2 YSYEKL. The V end was cut by 0 bases, the J end by 3 bases, with 20 bases between. This CDR3 is built from 18 residues. CDR3 sequence: CASSQDPLGETPYYGYTF. In DNA, the CDR3 is TGCGCCAGCAGCCAAGATCCGCTCGGGGAGACACCATACTATGGCTACACCTTC.

Ten or more counts support this clonotype. The chain recombines TRBV27 with TRBJ2-3; D uncertain. This CDR3 has 12 amino acids. V was pared by 3 bases and J by 5 bases, with 6 bases between. Germline-derived CDR1 and CDR2 are MNHEY and SMNVEV (reference sequence). The CDR3 loop is CASSFPGDTQYF. The CDR3 coding sequence is TGTGCCAGCAGTTTCCCGGGAGATACGCAGTATTTT.

This sequence joins TRBV2 and TRBJ1-2, with 8 bases matching TRBD1. The trim removed 8 bases at V and 12 bases at J, leaving 20 bases unmatched. The CDR3 length is 15 residues. Germline V lookup: CDR1 SNHLY, CDR2 FYNNEI. CDR3 in amino acids: CASLGTGPPVSEDTF. The DNA of the CDR3 is TGTGCCAGCTTGGGGACAGGCCCTCCTGTCTCCGAGGACACCTTC. Combining the CDR3 with reference TRBV2 and TRBJ1-2 gives the whole variable domain EPEVTQTPSHQVTQMGQEVILRCVPISNHLYFYWYRQILGQKVEFLVSFYNNEISEKSEIFDDQFSVERPDGSNFTLKIRSTKLEDSAMYFCASLGTGPPVSEDTFGSGTRLTVV.

Notes on this clonotype: Being one base from a much bigger clone, this may be a read error. This chain connects TRBV7-9 to TRBJ1-4; D might be TRBD1 (5 bases). The V and J ends lost 3 bases and 8 bases respectively, with 16 bases between them. This CDR3 has 15 residues. Germline values: CDR1 SEHNR, CDR2 FQNEAQ (reference sequence). The CDR3 here is CASSLPWDGEEKLFF. The CDR3 nucleotides read TGTGCCAGCAGCTTGCCATGGGACGGGGAGGAAAAACTGTTTTTT.

Concerning this clonotype itself: A much larger clone lies a single base off, so this may be a read error. This sequence joins TRBV3-1 and TRBJ1-2; the D gene is possibly TRBD1 (6 bases). The CDR3 is made up of 15 amino acids. Germline lookup yields CDR1 LGHDT and CDR2 YNNKEL (reference sequence). Trimming removed 3 bases at V and 6 bases at J, with 17 bases between. The CDR3 DNA reads as TGTGCCAGCAGCCATCCCCAAGACAGGCTGGATGGCTACACCTTC. Translation gives CASSHPQDRLDGYTF.

This clonotype occurred a few times. The CDR3 end shows no conserved phenylalanine or tryptophan, and so a read error is likely. The V and J genes are TRBV12-3 or TRBV12-4 and TRBJ2-3; 14 bases are shared with TRBD2. CDR3 length: 19 residues. The ends lost 5 bases at V and 1 base at J; junction bases unmatched: 11. The CDR3 bases are TGTGCCAGCAGTATTAGACTAGCGGGGGGGCCTGGAGGCACAGATACGCAGTATTCT. This encodes CASSIRLAGGPGGTDTQYS.